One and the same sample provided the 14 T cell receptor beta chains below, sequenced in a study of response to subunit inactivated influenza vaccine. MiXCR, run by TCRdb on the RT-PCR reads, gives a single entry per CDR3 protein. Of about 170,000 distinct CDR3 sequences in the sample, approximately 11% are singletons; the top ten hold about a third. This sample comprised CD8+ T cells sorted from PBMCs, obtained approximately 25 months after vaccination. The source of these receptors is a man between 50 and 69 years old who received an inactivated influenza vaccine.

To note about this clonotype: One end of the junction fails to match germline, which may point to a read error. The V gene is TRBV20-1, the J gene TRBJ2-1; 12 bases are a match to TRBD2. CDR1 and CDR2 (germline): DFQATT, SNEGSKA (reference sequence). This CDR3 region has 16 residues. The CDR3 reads CCARELAGGHHNEQFF. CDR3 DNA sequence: TGCTGTGCTAGGGAGCTAGCGGGGGGGCACCACAATGAGCAGTTCTTC.

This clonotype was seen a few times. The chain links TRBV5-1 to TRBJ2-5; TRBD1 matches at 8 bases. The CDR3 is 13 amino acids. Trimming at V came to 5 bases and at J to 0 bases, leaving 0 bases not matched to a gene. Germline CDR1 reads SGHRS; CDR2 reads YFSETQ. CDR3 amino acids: CASRQGDQETQYF. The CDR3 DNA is TGCGCCAGCAGACAGGGGGACCAAGAGACCCAGTACTTC.

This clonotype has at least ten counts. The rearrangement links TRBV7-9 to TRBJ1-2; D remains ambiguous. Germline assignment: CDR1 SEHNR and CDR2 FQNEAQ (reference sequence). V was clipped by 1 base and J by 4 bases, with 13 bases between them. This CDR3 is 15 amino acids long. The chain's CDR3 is CASSLGGVLSYGYTF. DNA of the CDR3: TGTGCCAGCAGCTTAGGGGGTGTCCTGTCCTATGGCTACACCTTC. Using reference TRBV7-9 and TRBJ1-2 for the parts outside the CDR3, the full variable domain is DTGVSQNPRHKITKRGQNVTFRCDPISEHNRLYWYRQTLGQGPEFLTYFQNEAQLEKSRLLSDRFSAERPKGSFSTLEIQRTEQGDSAMYLCASSLGGVLSYGYTFGSGTRLTVV.

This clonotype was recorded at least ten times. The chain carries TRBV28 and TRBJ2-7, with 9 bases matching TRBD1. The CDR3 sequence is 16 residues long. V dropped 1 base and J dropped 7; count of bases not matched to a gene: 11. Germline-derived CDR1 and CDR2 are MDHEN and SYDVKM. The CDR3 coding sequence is TGTGCCAGCAGTTTATACCTTAGGGGACAGGGCTTTGAGCAGTACTTC. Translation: CASSLYLRGQGFEQYF.

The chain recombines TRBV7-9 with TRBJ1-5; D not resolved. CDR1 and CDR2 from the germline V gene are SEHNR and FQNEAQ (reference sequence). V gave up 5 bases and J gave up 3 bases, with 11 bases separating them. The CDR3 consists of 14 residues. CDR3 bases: TGTGCCAGCAGCGTTAATGCCTTCAATCAGCCCCAGCATTTT. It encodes CASSVNAFNQPQHF.

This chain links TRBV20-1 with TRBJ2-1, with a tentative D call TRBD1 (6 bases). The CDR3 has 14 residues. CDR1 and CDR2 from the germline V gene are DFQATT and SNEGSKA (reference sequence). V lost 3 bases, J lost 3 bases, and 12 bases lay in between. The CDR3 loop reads CSASSGAVYNEQFF. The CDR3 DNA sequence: TGCAGTGCTAGTTCAGGGGCGGTCTACAATGAGCAGTTCTTC.

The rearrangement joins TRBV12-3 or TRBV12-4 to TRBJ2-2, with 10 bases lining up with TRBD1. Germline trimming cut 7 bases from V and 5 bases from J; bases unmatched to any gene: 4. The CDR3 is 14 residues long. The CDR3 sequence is CASIPGQGTGELFF. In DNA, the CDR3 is TGTGCCAGCATCCCGGGACAGGGGACCGGGGAGCTGTTTTTT.

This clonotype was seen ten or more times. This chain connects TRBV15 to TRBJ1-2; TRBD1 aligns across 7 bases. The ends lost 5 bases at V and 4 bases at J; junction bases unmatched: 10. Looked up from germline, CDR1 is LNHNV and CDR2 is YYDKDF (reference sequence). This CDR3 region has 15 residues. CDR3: CATSPRGDSFYGYTF. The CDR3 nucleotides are TGTGCCACCAGCCCACGCGGGGACAGCTTCTATGGCTACACCTTC.

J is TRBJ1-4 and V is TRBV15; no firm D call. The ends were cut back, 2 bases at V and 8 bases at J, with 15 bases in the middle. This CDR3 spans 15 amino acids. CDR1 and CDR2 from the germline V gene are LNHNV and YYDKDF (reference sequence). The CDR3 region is CATSRFDNFGEKLFF. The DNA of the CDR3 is TGTGCCACCAGCAGATTCGACAATTTTGGCGAAAAACTGTTTTTT.

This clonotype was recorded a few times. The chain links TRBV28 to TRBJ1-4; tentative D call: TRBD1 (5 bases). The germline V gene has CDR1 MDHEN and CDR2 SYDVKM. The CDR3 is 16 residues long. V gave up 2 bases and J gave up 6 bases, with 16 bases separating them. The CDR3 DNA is TGTGCCAGCAGTTTAGGGGACCGCGCCTTGGATGAAAAACTGTTTTTT. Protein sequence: CASSLGDRALDEKLFF.

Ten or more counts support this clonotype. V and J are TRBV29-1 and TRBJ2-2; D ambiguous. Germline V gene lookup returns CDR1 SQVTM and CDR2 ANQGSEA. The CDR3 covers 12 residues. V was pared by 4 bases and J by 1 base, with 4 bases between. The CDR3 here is CSVVGNTGELFF. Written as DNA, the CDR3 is TGCAGCGTTGTGGGGAACACCGGGGAGCTGTTTTTT.

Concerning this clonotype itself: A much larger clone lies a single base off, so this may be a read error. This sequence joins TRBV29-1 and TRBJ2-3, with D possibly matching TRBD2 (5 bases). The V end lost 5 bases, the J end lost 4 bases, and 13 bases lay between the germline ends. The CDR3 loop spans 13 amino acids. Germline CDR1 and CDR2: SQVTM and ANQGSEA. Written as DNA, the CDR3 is TGCAGCGTTCTGCTTTATAGCGCAGATACGCAGTATTTT. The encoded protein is CSVLLYSADTQYF.

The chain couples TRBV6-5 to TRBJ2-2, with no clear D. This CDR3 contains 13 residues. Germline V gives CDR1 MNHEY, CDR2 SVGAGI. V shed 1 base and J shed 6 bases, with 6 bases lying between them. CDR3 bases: TGTGCCAGCAGTTACTGGGTGGCCGGGGAGCTGTTTTTT. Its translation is CASSYWVAGELFF.

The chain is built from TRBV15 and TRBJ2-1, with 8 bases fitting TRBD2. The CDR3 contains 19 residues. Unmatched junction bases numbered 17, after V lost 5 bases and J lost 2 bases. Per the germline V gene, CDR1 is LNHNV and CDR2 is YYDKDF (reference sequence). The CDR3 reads CATSQGHVGGGLPYNEQFF. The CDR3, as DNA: TGTGCCACCAGCCAGGGGCATGTGGGCGGGGGGCTTCCCTACAATGAGCAGTTCTTC.